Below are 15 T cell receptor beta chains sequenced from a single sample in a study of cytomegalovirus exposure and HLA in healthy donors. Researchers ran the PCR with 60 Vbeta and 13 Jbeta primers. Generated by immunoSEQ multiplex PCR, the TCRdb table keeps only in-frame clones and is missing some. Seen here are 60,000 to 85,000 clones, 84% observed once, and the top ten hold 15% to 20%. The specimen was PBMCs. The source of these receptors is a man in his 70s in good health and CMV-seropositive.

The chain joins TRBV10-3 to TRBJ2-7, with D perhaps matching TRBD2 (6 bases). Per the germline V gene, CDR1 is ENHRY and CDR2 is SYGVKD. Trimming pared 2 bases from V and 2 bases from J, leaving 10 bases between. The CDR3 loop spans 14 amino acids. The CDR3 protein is CAISERERAYEQYF. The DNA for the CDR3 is TGTGCCATCAGTGAGCGGGAGCGAGCCTACGAGCAGTACTTC.

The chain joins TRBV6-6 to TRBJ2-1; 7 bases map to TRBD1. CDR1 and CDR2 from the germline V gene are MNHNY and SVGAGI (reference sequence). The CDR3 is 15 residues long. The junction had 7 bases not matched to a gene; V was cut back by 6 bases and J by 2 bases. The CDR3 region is CASSRQGAPYNEQFF. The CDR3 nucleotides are TGTGCCAGCAGCCGACAGGGAGCTCCCTACAATGAGCAGTTCTTC.

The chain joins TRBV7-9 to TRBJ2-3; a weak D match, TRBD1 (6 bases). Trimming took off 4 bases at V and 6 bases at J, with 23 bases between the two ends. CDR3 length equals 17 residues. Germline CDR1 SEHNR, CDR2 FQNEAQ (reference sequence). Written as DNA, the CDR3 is TGTGCCAGCAGCTCGACCGGGACAACTGCTGGCCCGGATACGCAGTATTTT. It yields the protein CASSSTGTTAGPDTQYF. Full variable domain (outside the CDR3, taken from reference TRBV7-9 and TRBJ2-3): DTGVSQNPRHKITKRGQNVTFRCDPISEHNRLYWYRQTLGQGPEFLTYFQNEAQLEKSRLLSDRFSAERPKGSFSTLEIQRTEQGDSAMYLCASSSTGTTAGPDTQYFGPGTRLTVL.

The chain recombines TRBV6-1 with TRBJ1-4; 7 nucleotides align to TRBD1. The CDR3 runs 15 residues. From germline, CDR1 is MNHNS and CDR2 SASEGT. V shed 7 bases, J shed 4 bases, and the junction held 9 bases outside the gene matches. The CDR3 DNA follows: TGTGCCAGCATCGCCCCGGACAGGAGTAATGAAAAACTGTTTTTT. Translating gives CASIAPDRSNEKLFF.

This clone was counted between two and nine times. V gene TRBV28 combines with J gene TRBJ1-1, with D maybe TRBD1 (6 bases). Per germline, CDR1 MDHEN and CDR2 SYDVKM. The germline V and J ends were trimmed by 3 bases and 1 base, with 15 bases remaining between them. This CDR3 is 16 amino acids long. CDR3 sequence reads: CASSFADRLKNTEAFF. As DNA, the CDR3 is TGTGCCAGCAGTTTCGCCGACAGGCTCAAGAACACTGAAGCTTTCTTT.

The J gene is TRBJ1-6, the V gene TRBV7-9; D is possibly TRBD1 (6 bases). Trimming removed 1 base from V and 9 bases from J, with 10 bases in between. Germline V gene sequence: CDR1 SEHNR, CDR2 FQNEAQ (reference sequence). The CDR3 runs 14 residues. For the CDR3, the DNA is TGTGCCAGCAGCTTAGGGACAGAGGGTTCACCCCTCCACTTT. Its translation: CASSLGTEGSPLHF.

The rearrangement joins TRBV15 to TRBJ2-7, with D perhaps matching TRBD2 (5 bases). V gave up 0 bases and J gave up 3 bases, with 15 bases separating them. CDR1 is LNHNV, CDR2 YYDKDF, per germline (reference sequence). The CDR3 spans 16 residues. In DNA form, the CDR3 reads TGTGCCACCAGCAGAGATCTCCCTGGGAGCAGCTACGAGCAGTACTTC. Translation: CATSRDLPGSSYEQYF.

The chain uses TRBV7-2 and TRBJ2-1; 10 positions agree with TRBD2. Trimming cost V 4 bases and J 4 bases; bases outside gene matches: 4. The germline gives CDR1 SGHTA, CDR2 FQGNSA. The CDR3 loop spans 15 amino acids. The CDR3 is CASSSAGGAYNEQFF. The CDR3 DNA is TGTGCCAGCAGCTCAGCGGGGGGGGCGTACAATGAGCAGTTCTTC. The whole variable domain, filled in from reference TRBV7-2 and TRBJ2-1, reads GAGVSQSPSNKVTEKGKDVELRCDPISGHTALYWYRQSLGQGLEFLIYFQGNSAPDKSGLPSDRFSAERTGGSVSTLTIQRTQQEDSAVYLCASSSAGGAYNEQFFGPGTRLTVL.

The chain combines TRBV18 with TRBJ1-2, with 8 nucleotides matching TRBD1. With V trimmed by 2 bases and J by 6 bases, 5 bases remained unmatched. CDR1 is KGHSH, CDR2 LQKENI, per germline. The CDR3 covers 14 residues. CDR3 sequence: CASSPTDRVNGYTF. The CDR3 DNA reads TGTGCCAGCTCACCAACGGACAGGGTGAATGGCTACACCTTC.

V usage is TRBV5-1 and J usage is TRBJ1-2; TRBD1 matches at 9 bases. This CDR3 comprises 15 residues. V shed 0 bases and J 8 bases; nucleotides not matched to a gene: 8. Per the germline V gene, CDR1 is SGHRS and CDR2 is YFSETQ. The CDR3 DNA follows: TGCGCCAGCAGCTTGGCTCTGACAGGGGGGAAAGGCTACACCTTC. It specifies CASSLALTGGKGYTF.

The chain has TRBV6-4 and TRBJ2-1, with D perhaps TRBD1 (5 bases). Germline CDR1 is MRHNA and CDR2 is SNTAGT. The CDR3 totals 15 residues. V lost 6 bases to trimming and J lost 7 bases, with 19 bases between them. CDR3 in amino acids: CASSEWARAGNEQFF. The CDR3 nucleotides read TGTGCCAGCAGCGAATGGGCGAGAGCAGGGAATGAGCAGTTCTTC.

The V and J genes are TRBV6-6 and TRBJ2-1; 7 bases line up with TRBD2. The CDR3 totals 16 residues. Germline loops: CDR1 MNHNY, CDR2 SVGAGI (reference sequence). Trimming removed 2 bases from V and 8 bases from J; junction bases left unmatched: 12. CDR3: CASSYDGSGPGHEQFF. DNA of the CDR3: TGTGCCAGCAGTTACGATGGTAGCGGGCCCGGCCATGAGCAGTTCTTC.

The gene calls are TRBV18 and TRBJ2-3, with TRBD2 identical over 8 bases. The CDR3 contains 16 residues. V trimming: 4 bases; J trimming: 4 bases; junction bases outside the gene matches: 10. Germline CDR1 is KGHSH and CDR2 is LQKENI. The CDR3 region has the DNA TGTGCCAGCTCACGACCCGGACTGCGGGGGGCAGATACGCAGTATTTT. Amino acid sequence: CASSRPGLRGADTQYF.

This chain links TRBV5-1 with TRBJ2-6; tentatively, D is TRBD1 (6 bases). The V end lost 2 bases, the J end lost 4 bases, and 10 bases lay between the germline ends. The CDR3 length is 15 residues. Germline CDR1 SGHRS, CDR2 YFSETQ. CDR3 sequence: CASSLQGSGANVLTF. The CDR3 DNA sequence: TGCGCCAGCAGCTTACAGGGCTCCGGGGCCAACGTCCTGACTTTC. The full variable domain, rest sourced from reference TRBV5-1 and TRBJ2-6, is KAGVTQTPRYLIKTRGQQVTLSCSPISGHRSVSWYQQTPGQGLQFLFEYFSETQRNKGNFPGRFSGRQFSNSRSEMNVSTLELGDSALYLCASSLQGSGANVLTFGAGSRLTVL.

The CDR3: CASSSSWYEQYF. In DNA, the CDR3 is TGTGCCAGCAGCTCTAGTTGGTACGAGCAGTACTTC. This chain connects TRBV14 to TRBJ2-7; unclear D gene. Between the trimmed V and J ends, which lost 5 bases and 4 bases, there was a span of 9 bases. Germline CDR1 reads SGHDN; CDR2 reads FVKESK. CDR3 size: 12 residues.